These 12 T cell receptor beta chains came from one sample sequenced in a study of T cells in Graves' hyperthyroidism and ophthalmopathy. It was RNA transcripts that yielded the amplified TCR beta CDR3 regions. HTBI primers were employed in a first-round RT-PCR of the TCR CDR3. TCRdb re-called the multiplex PCR reads through MiXCR, storing one row per CDR3 protein. Of fewer than 650,000 distinct CDR3 sequences in the sample, over 35% were seen once. What was sequenced was peripheral blood or thyroid tissue (not recorded which). The receptors were gathered from an adult woman with Graves' disease, either hyperthyroidism or ophthalmopathy (not recorded which).

J is TRBJ1-2 and V is TRBV19, with TRBD1 matching 10 bases. The CDR3 has 15 amino acids. Looked up from germline, CDR1 is LNHDA and CDR2 is SQIVND (reference sequence). The trim removed 4 bases at V and 6 bases at J, leaving 8 bases unmatched. Here the CDR3 DNA reads TGTGCCAGTAGTACTCGGGACAGGGGCTACGATGGCTACACCTTC. Its protein product is CASSTRDRGYDGYTF.

This clonotype was recorded many times. This sequence joins TRBV19 and TRBJ1-1; D unclear. Trimming pared 2 bases from V and 1 base from J, leaving 11 bases between. The CDR3 is 15 amino acids. Germline V gene sequence: CDR1 LNHDA, CDR2 SQIVND (reference sequence). CDR3 protein: CASSIPPEGNTEAFF. The DNA of the CDR3 is TGTGCCAGTAGTATACCCCCCGAGGGGAACACTGAAGCTTTCTTT.

This clonotype was observed a few times. A read error may be the cause here, since a much bigger clone is one base away. The chain has TRBV5-1 and TRBJ2-5, with TRBD2 matching over 8 bases. The CDR3 length is 17 residues. J was trimmed by 4 bases and V by 0 bases; bases with no gene match: 11. In germline, CDR1 is SGHRS, CDR2 YFSETQ. The CDR3 reads CASSLGAGENLRETQYF. The CDR3 DNA reads as TGCGCCAGCAGCTTGGGAGCGGGAGAAAATTTACGAGAGACCCAGTACTTC. The full variable domain, its missing parts supplied by reference TRBV5-1 and TRBJ2-5, is KAGVTQTPRYLIKTRGQQVTLSCSPISGHRSVSWYQQTPGQGLQFLFEYFSETQRNKGNFPGRFSGRQFSNSRSEMNVSTLELGDSALYLCASSLGAGENLRETQYFGPGTRLLVL.

The rearrangement links TRBV5-1 to TRBJ1-1; D gene unclear. This CDR3 has 16 residues. Looked up from germline, CDR1 is SGHRS and CDR2 is YFSETQ. Between the trimmed V and J ends, which lost 4 bases and 1 base, there was a span of 17 bases. CDR3 residues: CASSVEASAKNTEAFF. DNA of the CDR3: TGCGCCAGCAGCGTAGAGGCGTCGGCGAAGAACACTGAAGCTTTCTTT.

The chain joins TRBV9 to TRBJ1-5; D perhaps matches TRBD1 (6 bases). Germline V lookup: CDR1 SGDLS, CDR2 YYNGEE. CDR3 length: 14 amino acids. V was cut by 4 bases and J by 7 bases, with 15 bases left in between. The CDR3 is CASSLNRVWQPQHF. In nucleotides, the CDR3 is TGTGCCAGCAGCCTCAACAGGGTATGGCAGCCCCAGCATTTT.

This clonotype occurred a few times. The rearrangement uses TRBV29-1 and TRBJ1-1; D gene uncertain. Germline loops: CDR1 SQVTM, CDR2 ANQGSEA. The CDR3 has 12 residues. The ends were cut back, 1 base at V and 8 bases at J, with 11 bases in the middle. The CDR3 region has the DNA TGCAGCGTTGAAGGTGCCTGGGAAGAAGCTTTCTTT. This codes for CSVEGAWEEAFF.

The rearrangement links TRBV7-2 to TRBJ2-7, with 8 bases lining up with TRBD1. CDR3 size: 15 residues. The V gene end was trimmed by 4 bases and the J gene end by 6 bases; junction bases not matched to a gene: 11. Germline assignment: CDR1 SGHTA and CDR2 FQGNSA. The CDR3: CASSSLRDRIREQYF. DNA of the CDR3: TGTGCCAGCAGCTCTCTCCGGGACAGGATTCGCGAGCAGTACTTC.

The chain couples TRBV25-1 to TRBJ1-5; D is uncertain. The CDR3 loop spans 14 amino acids. Deletions cut 1 base from V and 1 base from J, with 5 bases between. The germline V gene has CDR1 MGHDK and CDR2 SYGVNS. CDR3 region: CASSEWRSNQPQHF. The CDR3 DNA follows: TGTGCCAGCAGTGAATGGCGCAGCAATCAGCCCCAGCATTTT. The full variable domain, in which reference TRBV25-1 and TRBJ1-5 provide the parts outside the CDR3, is EADIYQTPRYLVIGTGKKITLECSQTMGHDKMYWYQQDPGMELHLIHYSYGVNSTEKGDLSSESTVSRIRTEHFPLTLESARPSHTSQYLCASSEWRSNQPQHFGDGTRLSIL.

The CDR3, as DNA: TGTGCCAGTAAGGACGGGGAGCTGTTTTTT. Encoded protein: CASKDGELFF. The chain recombines TRBV19 with TRBJ2-2, with unresolved D. This CDR3 region has 10 residues. From germline, CDR1 is LNHDA and CDR2 SQIVND (reference sequence). V was pared by 7 bases and J by 7 bases, with 4 bases between.

This clonotype showed up many times. V usage is TRBV12-3 or TRBV12-4 and J usage is TRBJ1-4; 8 nucleotides match TRBD1. J was trimmed by 7 bases and V by 6 bases; bases with no gene match: 10. The CDR3 is made up of 15 amino acids. CDR3 region: CASSSRQGSGEKLFF. As DNA, the CDR3 is TGTGCCAGCAGCTCCCGACAGGGGTCTGGTGAAAAACTGTTTTTT.

This clonotype has ten or more counts. The chain recombines TRBV6-2 or TRBV6-3 with TRBJ1-1; D possibly corresponds to TRBD1 (6 bases). CDR3 length equals 14 residues. The V end lost 6 bases, the J end lost 7 bases, and 18 bases lay between the germline ends. CDR1 and CDR2 from the germline V gene are MNHEY and SVGEGT. The chain's CDR3 is CASSKQGSSVEAFF. The CDR3, as DNA: TGTGCCAGCAGCAAACAGGGTTCCTCGGTTGAAGCTTTCTTT.

As for this clonotype: This may arise from a read error, as a much more abundant clone is one base away. This sequence joins TRBV12-3 or TRBV12-4 and TRBJ1-5; D is ambiguous. The CDR3 totals 15 residues. CDR3 sequence (DNA): TGTGCCGGCAGCCCCCGGAACCCAGATAATCAGCCCCAGCATTTT. The encoded protein is CAGSPRNPDNQPQHF.